This T cell receptor beta chain was found in a study of cytomegalovirus exposure and HLA in healthy donors. The PCR employed 60 Vbeta primers together with 13 Jbeta primers. Profiling relied on immunoSEQ multiplex PCR, and the TCRdb table lists in-frame clones only, not all of them. Here the sample spans some 200,000 clones, 75% to 90% being singletons. The sample taken for sequencing was PBMCs. This TCR was sampled from a man in his forties in good health and CMV-seropositive.

The CDR3, as DNA: TGCGCCAGCAGCCACTCGAGGGCCGCTGGAAACACCATATATTTT. Encoded protein: CASSHSRAAGNTIYF. This chain joins TRBV4-3 and TRBJ1-3; D uncertain. CDR1 is LGHNA, CDR2 YSLEER, per germline. CDR3 length equals 15 residues. V was cut by 3 bases and J by 2 bases, with 11 bases left in between.